This T cell receptor (beta chain) derives from a study of CD8 T cells in Susac syndrome. From germline, CDR1 is SEHNR and CDR2 FQNEAQ (reference sequence). This CDR3 spans 12 amino acids. V was trimmed by 1 base and J by 7 bases, leaving 8 bases between them. Reverse transcription of about 0.45 to 1 ug RNA was carried out with random hexamers. An immunoSEQ multiplex PCR generated amplified TCR beta CDR3 products spanning 54 Vbeta and 13 Jbeta. From the immunoSEQ multiplex PCR reads, TCRdb called clonotypes with MiXCR, one entry per CDR3 protein. In the table there are about 120,000 distinct CDR3 sequences, around 93% of which are singletons. Controls were healthy donors chosen to match patients in age and sex. TEMRA cells were FACS-enriched, and CD8+ and CD4+ T cells were isolated negatively.

The TCR originated in a human donor in good health. Sequenced input: CD8+ T cells from PBMCs. V usage is TRBV7-9 and J usage is TRBJ2-7, with a possible D match to TRBD1 (5 bases). Here the CDR3 DNA reads TGTGCCAGCAGCTTAGGGGGCAGGGAGCAGTACTTC. Residues: CASSLGGREQYF.